Sequencing of this T cell receptor beta chain was carried out in a study of T cell responses to AZD1222 COVID-19 vaccine. Regarding the study as a whole: No day 14 peak samples; only post-peak repertoires were characterized.

The CDR3 runs to 13 residues. CDR1 is KGHDR, CDR2 SFDVKD, per germline. Trimming took off 3 bases at V and 4 bases at J, with 5 bases between the two ends. As concerns this clone: Its antigen is currently unknown.

This table comes from immunoSEQ multiplex PCR, and its TCRdb copy is limited to in-frame clones, with some not included. The data show tens of thousands of clones, roughly 90% seen once. The material was peripheral blood, obtained on day 0 of AZD1222 vaccination. The genes are TRBV24-1 and TRBJ2-2; no firm D call. The clonotype was recovered from an adult in good health. The CDR3 DNA reads TGTGCCACCAGTGATAAGGTCACCGGGGAGCTGTTTTTT. Its protein is CATSDKVTGELFF.